This TCR beta chain was observed in a study of blood T cell repertoires in COVID-19. Data came from immunoSEQ multiplex PCR; TCRdb stores just in-frame clones and leaves some out. Seen here are around 200,000 clones, 85% to 90% observed once, and the top ten hold around 6.2%. This CDR3 comprises 15 residues. V gave up 4 bases and J gave up 0 bases; unmatched junction bases: 4. Germline CDR1 is KGHDR and CDR2 is SFDVKD. The sample taken for sequencing was PBMCs or T cells enriched from blood (not recorded which). The rearrangement uses TRBV24-1 and TRBJ2-7; 8 bases map to TRBD2. This TCR was recovered from a man in his forties who had recovered from COVID-19. The CDR3 protein is CATSERLAGSYEQYF. DNA of the CDR3: TGTGCCACCAGTGAGCGGCTAGCGGGCTCCTACGAGCAGTACTTC.